The 10 T cell receptor beta chains presented below share a single source sample, sequenced in a study of identical twins. Each CDR3 protein is one row after TCRdb ran MiXCR on the 5' RACE reads. Of about 200,000 distinct CDR3 sequences listed, more than 6.5% were seen once; the top ten hold about 2%. The same specimen was also included in a second study, on yellow fever vaccine responses in identical twins.

The sequenced sample was memory (CD45RO+) T cells sorted from blood. The receptor source for this set is a woman aged 18-30 years in good health.

CDR3 loop: CASSSTGDIKTQYF. The CDR3 DNA is TGTGCCAGCAGTTCGACAGGGGATATAAAGACCCAGTACTTC. The chain recombines TRBV6-5 with TRBJ2-5; 8 bases map to TRBD1. The CDR3 totals 14 residues. The V gene's germline CDR1 is MNHEY and CDR2 SVGAGI. The trim removed 4 bases at V and 6 bases at J, leaving 7 bases unmatched.

The chain carries TRBV12-3 or TRBV12-4 and TRBJ2-3; D unresolved. This CDR3 region has 14 residues. V dropped 11 bases and J dropped 4 bases, with 19 bases sitting between them. CDR3 coding DNA: TGTGCCTCCGTATCGGCCACCGGGTCAGATACGCAGTATTTT. Translated, it gives CASVSATGSDTQYF.

The gene calls are TRBV20-1 and TRBJ2-1; 7 nucleotides match TRBD2. Germline CDR1 is DFQATT and CDR2 is SNEGSKA (reference sequence). This CDR3 comprises 15 residues. J was trimmed by 5 bases and V by 3 bases; bases with no gene match: 10. The CDR3 DNA reads TGCAGTGCTAGTGGATCGCGGGGGTTCGACAATGAGCAGTTCTTC. Its protein product is CSASGSRGFDNEQFF.

The chain combines TRBV2 with TRBJ2-1, with a possible D match to TRBD2 (6 bases). V lost 7 bases to trimming and J lost 2 bases, with 15 bases between them. Germline V CDR1 and CDR2: SNHLY, FYNNEI. The CDR3 has 15 amino acids. The CDR3 sequence is CASKGTGGAYNEQFF. The CDR3 nucleotides read TGTGCCAGCAAAGGTACAGGAGGGGCCTACAATGAGCAGTTCTTC.

This clonotype was detected only a few times. V gene TRBV20-1 combines with J gene TRBJ1-2; 7 nucleotides align to TRBD1. This CDR3 has 13 amino acids. Germline V gene data show CDR1 as DFQATT and CDR2 as SNEGSKA (reference sequence). With V trimmed by 5 bases and J by 8 bases, 11 bases remained unmatched. CDR3 nucleotides: TGCAGTGCTCCCTTTGACAGGGCTGAGGGCTACACCTTC. Protein sequence: CSAPFDRAEGYTF.

The chain uses TRBV20-1 and TRBJ1-1, with a tentative D call TRBD1 (6 bases). The CDR3 spans 15 residues. Germline values: CDR1 DFQATT, CDR2 SNEGSKA (reference sequence). The V and J ends lost 3 bases and 0 bases respectively, with 14 bases between them. This CDR3 is CSARREPGVNTEAFF. CDR3 bases: TGCAGTGCTAGGAGGGAGCCAGGGGTGAACACTGAAGCTTTCTTT.

Many counts were recorded for this clonotype. The chain couples TRBV12-3 or TRBV12-4 to TRBJ2-7; 7 positions agree with TRBD1. V dropped 5 bases and J dropped 0; count of bases not matched to a gene: 4. CDR3 size: 14 residues. The CDR3 DNA reads as TGTGCCAGCAGTAGACAGGGTAGCTCCTACGAGCAGTACTTC. Translation: CASSRQGSSYEQYF.

V is TRBV20-1 and J is TRBJ1-1; unclear D gene. The CDR3 loop spans 13 amino acids. Trimming took off 5 bases at V and 5 bases at J, with 15 bases between the two ends. Germline CDR1 is DFQATT and CDR2 is SNEGSKA (reference sequence). DNA of the CDR3: TGCAGTGCTCTTGTGGGTATCCGTACTGAAGCTTTCTTT. Amino acids: CSALVGIRTEAFF.

This clonotype was seen ten or more times. For the CDR3, the DNA is TGCAGCGTTGAAGTCAGGGGGAACACTGAAGCTTTCTTT. It specifies CSVEVRGNTEAFF. The chain recombines TRBV29-1 with TRBJ1-1; TRBD1 is a possible D gene (6 bases). V lost 1 base to trimming and J lost 1 base, with 7 bases between them. Looked up from germline, CDR1 is SQVTM and CDR2 is ANQGSEA. This CDR3 has 13 amino acids.

This clonotype has just a few counts. J is TRBJ2-7 and V is TRBV20-1; TRBD1 agrees at 8 bases. The CDR3 sequence is 13 residues long. Per the germline V gene, CDR1 is DFQATT and CDR2 is SNEGSKA (reference sequence). Germline trimming cut 5 bases from V and 3 bases from J; bases unmatched to any gene: 6. The CDR3 loop is CSAQDRDFYEQYF. In nucleotides, the CDR3 is TGCAGTGCTCAGGACAGGGATTTCTACGAGCAGTACTTC.